What follows are 7 T cell receptor beta chains derived from one specimen sequenced in a study of spatial heterogeneity in lung cancer. Time point meaning: sample taken at primary tumor resection. The authors sequenced whole RNA from tumor, nontumor lung or frozen PBMC without sorting. TCRdb fed the 5' RACE reads into MiXCR, producing one record per CDR3 protein. The repertoire holds more than 80,000 distinct CDR3 sequences, with 9.5% to 15% as singletons. The material was PBMCs, obtained at surgery. These receptor sequences come from a male donor with early-stage non-small cell lung cancer.

The chain combines TRBV5-1 with TRBJ2-3, with TRBD2 matching 12 bases. Per germline, CDR1 SGHRS and CDR2 YFSETQ. With 0 bases clipped from V and 3 bases from J, the junction kept 2 bases outside the gene matches. The CDR3 contains 16 residues. CDR3 sequence: CASSLGTSGATDTQYF. For the CDR3, the DNA is TGCGCCAGCAGCTTGGGGACTAGCGGGGCGACAGATACGCAGTATTTT.

Ten or more counts support this clonotype. V and J are TRBV12-3 or TRBV12-4 and TRBJ2-5, with 10 bases lining up with TRBD2. The CDR3 extends over 14 amino acids. Trimming at V came to 4 bases and at J to 1 base, leaving 0 bases not matched to a gene. The CDR3 nucleotides are TGTGCCAGCAGTTGGACTAGCGGCCAAGAGACCCAGTACTTC. It encodes CASSWTSGQETQYF.

This clonotype was picked up a small number of times. The chain uses TRBV6-2 or TRBV6-3 and TRBJ2-2; no clear D. Trimming cost V 2 bases and J 9 bases, with 7 bases left between them. CDR1 is MNHEY and CDR2 is SVGEGT in the germline V gene. The CDR3 has 12 amino acids. CDR3 loop: CASSYNSWELFF. CDR3 nucleotides: TGTGCCAGCAGTTACAACTCGTGGGAGCTGTTTTTT.

The V call is TRBV29-1, the J call TRBJ2-3; D remains ambiguous. Trimming took off 4 bases at V and 0 bases at J, with 5 bases between the two ends. This CDR3 region has 12 residues. Germline-derived CDR1 and CDR2 are SQVTM and ANQGSEA. The CDR3 DNA sequence: TGCAGCGTTGTAGTCAGCACAGATACGCAGTATTTT. It specifies CSVVVSTDTQYF.

In this sample, this clonotype turned up a few times. The chain is built from TRBV5-1 and TRBJ2-3; 8 bases map to TRBD1. Germline V CDR1 and CDR2: SGHRS, YFSETQ. The CDR3 extends over 16 amino acids. J gave up 2 bases and V 1 base, and 6 bases lay outside the gene matches. CDR3 in amino acids: CASSLWTGKDTDTQYF. For the CDR3, the DNA is TGCGCCAGCAGCTTGTGGACAGGGAAGGACACAGATACGCAGTATTTT.

This clonotype was picked up a small number of times. The chain is built from TRBV19 and TRBJ2-2, with D tentatively TRBD1 (6 bases). Germline lookup yields CDR1 LNHDA and CDR2 SQIVND (reference sequence). The CDR3 is 13 residues long. V was pared by 6 bases and J by 6 bases, with 11 bases between. This CDR3 reads CASRPQGAGELFF. In DNA form, the CDR3 reads TGTGCCAGTAGACCACAGGGTGCCGGGGAGCTGTTTTTT. Based on the CDR3 plus reference TRBV19 and TRBJ2-2, the full variable domain is DGGITQSPKYLFRKEGQNVTLSCEQNLNHDAMYWYRQDPGQGLRLIYYSQIVNDFQKGDIAEGYSVSREKKESFPLTVTSAQKNPTAFYLCASRPQGAGELFFGEGSRLTVL.

This clonotype was observed a few times. This rearrangement joins TRBV6-5 to TRBJ2-7; 11 bases agree with TRBD1. The CDR3 spans 18 residues. The ends lost 0 bases at V and 1 base at J; junction bases unmatched: 8. Germline loops: CDR1 MNHEY, CDR2 SVGAGI. The CDR3 is CASSYSWTGGALSYEQYF. For the CDR3, the DNA is TGTGCCAGCAGTTACTCCTGGACAGGGGGCGCGTTGTCCTACGAGCAGTACTTC.